This T cell receptor (beta chain) was obtained from a study of cytomegalovirus exposure and HLA in healthy donors. Whole-study results and caveats: Reported findings show TCR beta sequences accurately forecast HLA-A and HLA-B alleles in most subjects.

Every donor was a healthy person donating bone marrow. PCR amplification relied on 60 Vbeta primers (plus 13 Jbeta primers). Clones were read by immunoSEQ multiplex PCR, and TCRdb kept only the in-frame ones, dropping some. The sample includes approximately 100,000 clones, roughly 85% of them seen just once. Trimming took 1 base from V and 5 from J, leaving 9 bases between them. CDR1 is SGHNT, CDR2 YYREEE, per germline (reference sequence). The CDR3 runs to 13 residues. Worth noting for this clone: Antigen: not known.

Sequences were obtained from PBMCs. The TCR sequence derives from a woman between 35 and 50 years old in good health and CMV-seronegative. This chain links TRBV5-4 with TRBJ1-2; the D is unclear. This chain's CDR3 is CASSLKADYGYTF. CDR3 in DNA: TGTGCCAGCAGCTTGAAGGCGGATTATGGCTACACCTTC.